This T cell receptor beta chain was observed in a study of blood T cell repertoires in COVID-19. In the study overall: The study drew acute and convalescent COVID-19 samples from the United States, Italy and Spain. T cells, B-cell-depleted T cells, or PBMCs provided the cDNA or gDNA that served as material.

In the original workflow: Reference gene primer amplification yielded estimated nucleated cell counts. Sequencing used immunoSEQ multiplex PCR; TCRdb keeps in-frame clones, though not all of them. The DNA gave D and trimming, while V, J and clone size come from that table. The sample holds 150,000 to 200,000 clones; around 85% are singletons and the top ten take about 5%. V was cut by 1 base and J by 4 bases, with 10 bases left in between. In germline, CDR1 is GTSNPN, CDR2 SVGIG (reference sequence). The CDR3 contains 13 residues. The V call is TRBV30, the J call TRBJ1-2; D is undetermined. Sequencing used peripheral blood. The source is a human donor in a cohort sampled during active COVID-19. The CDR3 reads CAWSAPIGYGYTF. CDR3 DNA sequence: TGTGCCTGGAGTGCACCGATCGGCTATGGCTACACCTTC.